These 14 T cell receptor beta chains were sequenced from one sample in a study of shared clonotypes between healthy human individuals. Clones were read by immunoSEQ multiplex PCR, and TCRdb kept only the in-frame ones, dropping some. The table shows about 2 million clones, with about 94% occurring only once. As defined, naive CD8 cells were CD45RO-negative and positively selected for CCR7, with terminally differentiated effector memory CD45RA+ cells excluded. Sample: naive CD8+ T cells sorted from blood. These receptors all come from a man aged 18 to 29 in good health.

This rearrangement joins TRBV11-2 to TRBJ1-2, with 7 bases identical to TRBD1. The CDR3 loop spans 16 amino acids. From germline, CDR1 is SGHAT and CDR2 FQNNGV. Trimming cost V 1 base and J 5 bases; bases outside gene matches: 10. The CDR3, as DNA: TGTGCCAGCAGCTTAGGGACCCTTCCAGGGGGGTATGGCTACACCTTC. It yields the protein CASSLGTLPGGYGYTF.

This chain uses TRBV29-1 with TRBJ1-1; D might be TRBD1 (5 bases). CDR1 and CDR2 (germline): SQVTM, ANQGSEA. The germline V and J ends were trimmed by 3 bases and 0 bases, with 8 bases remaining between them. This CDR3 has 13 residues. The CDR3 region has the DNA TGCAGCGTTGAGACAGACATGAACACTGAAGCTTTCTTT. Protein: CSVETDMNTEAFF.

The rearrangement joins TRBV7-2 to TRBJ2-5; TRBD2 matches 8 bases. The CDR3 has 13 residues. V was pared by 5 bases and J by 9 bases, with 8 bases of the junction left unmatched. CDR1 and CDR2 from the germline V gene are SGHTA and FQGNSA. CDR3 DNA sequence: TGTGCCAGCAGCATGGGACTAGTTTGGGCCCAGTACTTC. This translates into CASSMGLVWAQYF.

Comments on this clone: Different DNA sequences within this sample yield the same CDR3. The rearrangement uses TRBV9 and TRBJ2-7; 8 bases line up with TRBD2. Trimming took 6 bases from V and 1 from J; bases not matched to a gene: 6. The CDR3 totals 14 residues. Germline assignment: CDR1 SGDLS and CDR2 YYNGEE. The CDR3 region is CASNPGGESYEQYF. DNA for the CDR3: TGTGCCAGCAACCCCGGGGGGGAATCCTACGAGCAGTACTTC.

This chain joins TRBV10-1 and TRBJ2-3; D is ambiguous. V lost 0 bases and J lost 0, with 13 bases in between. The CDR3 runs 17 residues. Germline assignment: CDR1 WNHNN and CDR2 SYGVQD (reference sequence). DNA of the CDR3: TGCGCCAGCAGTGAGTCTCGGCGGAGAACTAGCACAGATACGCAGTATTTT. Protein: CASSESRRRTSTDTQYF.

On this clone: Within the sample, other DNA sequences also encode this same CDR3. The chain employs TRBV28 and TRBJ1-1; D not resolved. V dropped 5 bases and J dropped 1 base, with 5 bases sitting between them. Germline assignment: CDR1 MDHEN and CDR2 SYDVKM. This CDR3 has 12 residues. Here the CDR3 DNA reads TGTGCCAGCAGTCCCGGGAACACTGAAGCTTTCTTT. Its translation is CASSPGNTEAFF.

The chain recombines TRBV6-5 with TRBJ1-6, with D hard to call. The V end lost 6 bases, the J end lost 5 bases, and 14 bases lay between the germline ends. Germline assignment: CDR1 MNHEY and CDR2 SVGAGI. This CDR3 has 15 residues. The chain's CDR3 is CASRFGITDNSPLHF. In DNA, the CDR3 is TGTGCCAGCAGGTTTGGGATTACCGATAATTCACCCCTCCACTTT.

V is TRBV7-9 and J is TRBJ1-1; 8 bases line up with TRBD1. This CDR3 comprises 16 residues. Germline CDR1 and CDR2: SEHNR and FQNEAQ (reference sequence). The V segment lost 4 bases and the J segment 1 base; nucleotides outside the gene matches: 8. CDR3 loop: CASSSLRGTGNTEAFF. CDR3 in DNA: TGTGCCAGCAGCTCCCTTCGGGGGACAGGGAACACTGAAGCTTTCTTT. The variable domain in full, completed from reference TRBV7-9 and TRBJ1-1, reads DTGVSQNPRHKITKRGQNVTFRCDPISEHNRLYWYRQTLGQGPEFLTYFQNEAQLEKSRLLSDRFSAERPKGSFSTLEIQRTEQGDSAMYLCASSSLRGTGNTEAFFGQGTRLTVV.

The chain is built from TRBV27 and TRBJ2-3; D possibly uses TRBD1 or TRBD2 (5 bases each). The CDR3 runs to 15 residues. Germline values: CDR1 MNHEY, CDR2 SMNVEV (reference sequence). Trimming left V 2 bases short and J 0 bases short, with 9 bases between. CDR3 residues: CASSLGGTSTDTQYF. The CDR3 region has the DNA TGTGCCAGCAGTTTAGGGGGAACTAGCACAGATACGCAGTATTTT.

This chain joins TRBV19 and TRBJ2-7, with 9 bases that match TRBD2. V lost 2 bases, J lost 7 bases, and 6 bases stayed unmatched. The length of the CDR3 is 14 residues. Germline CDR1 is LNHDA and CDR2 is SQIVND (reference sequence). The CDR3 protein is CASSILAGSGEQYF. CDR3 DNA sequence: TGTGCCAGTAGTATACTAGCGGGATCCGGTGAGCAGTACTTC.

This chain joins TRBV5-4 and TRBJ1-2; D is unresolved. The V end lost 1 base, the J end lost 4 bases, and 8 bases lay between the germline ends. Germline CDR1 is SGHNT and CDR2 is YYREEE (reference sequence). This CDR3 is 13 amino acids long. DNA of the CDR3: TGTGCCAGCAGCTTGTACGGGTTCTATGGCTACACCTTC. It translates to CASSLYGFYGYTF.

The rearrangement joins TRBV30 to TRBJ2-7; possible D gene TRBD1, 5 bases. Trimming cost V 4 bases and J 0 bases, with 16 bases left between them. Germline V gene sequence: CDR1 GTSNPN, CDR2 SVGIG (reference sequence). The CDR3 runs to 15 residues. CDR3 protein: CAWTQVKGASYEQYF. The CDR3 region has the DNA TGTGCCTGGACCCAAGTAAAAGGGGCCTCCTACGAGCAGTACTTC.

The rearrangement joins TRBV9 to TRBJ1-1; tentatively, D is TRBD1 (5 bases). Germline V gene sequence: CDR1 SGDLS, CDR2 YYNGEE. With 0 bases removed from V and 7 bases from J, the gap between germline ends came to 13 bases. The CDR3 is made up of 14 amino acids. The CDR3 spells CASSVVPGLGEAFF. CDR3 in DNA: TGTGCCAGCAGCGTAGTTCCGGGGCTAGGTGAAGCTTTCTTT.

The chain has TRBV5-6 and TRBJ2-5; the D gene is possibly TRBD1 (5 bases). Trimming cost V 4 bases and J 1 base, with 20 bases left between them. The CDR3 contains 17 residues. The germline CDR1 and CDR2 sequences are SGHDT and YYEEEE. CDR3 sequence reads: CASSHWMGREIQETQYF. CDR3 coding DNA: TGTGCCAGCAGCCATTGGATGGGCAGGGAAATCCAAGAGACCCAGTACTTC.